Listed below are T cell receptor beta chains from one sample, sequenced in a study of blood T cell repertoires in COVID-19. Repertoires were generated with immunoSEQ multiplex PCR, while TCRdb's copy carries only in-frame clones and drops some. The top ten clones hold around 6% of a sample with 150,000 to 250,000 clones, more than 75% of them seen once. What was sequenced was peripheral blood. Receptor source: a woman aged 40 to 50 with COVID-19, enrolled during active disease. The CDR3 runs from the conserved cysteine through the conserved F or W. Each record gives: J gene, CDR3 length, clone size, V gene, D gene, CDR3 DNA, CDR3 protein. D genes are given only for firm matches. The listing skips clone size in some rows; elsewhere it reads once, few, many or a size class.

TRBJ2-7 | 15 | - | TRBV2 | TRBD2 | TGTGCCAGCAGGACCGTAGCGGGACGCCGCGGGGAGCAGTACTTC | CASRTVAGRRGEQYF
TRBJ1-2 | 15 | once | TRBV29-1 | TRBD1 | TGCAGCACCCGCATAAAGACAGGGGGCGAAGGGGGCTACACCTTC | CSTRIKTGGEGGYTF
TRBJ2-5 | 14 | - | TRBV7-2 | - | TGTGCCAGCAACAAGGACAGAGTTCAAGAGACCCAGTACTTC | CASNKDRVQETQYF
TRBJ1-3 | 14 | - | TRBV5-6 | - | TGTGCCAGCAGCTCCGAGGTTACCGGAAACACCATATATTTT | CASSSEVTGNTIYF
TRBJ1-2 | 14 | - | TRBV29-1 | TRBD1 | TGCAGCGTTGGGGGGACAGGGGGCGTCTATGGCTACACCTTC | CSVGGTGGVYGYTF
TRBJ1-2 | 17 | few | TRBV15 | - | TGTGCCACCAGCAGAGCCGCTCGCCTAGGGGCTCAAGGTGGCTACACCTTC | CATSRAARLGAQGGYTF
TRBJ1-2 | 15 | - | TRBV7-9 | - | TGTGCCAGCAGCCACCCCCGACACAGTAACTATGGCTACACCTTC | CASSHPRHSNYGYTF
TRBJ1-4 | 15 | - | TRBV4-1 | TRBD1 | TGCGCCAGCAGCCCGACCGGGACAGCTAATGAAAAACTGTTTTTT | CASSPTGTANEKLFF
TRBJ1-6 | 16 | - | TRBV7-9 | - | TGTGCCAGCAGCCCCGGGGAGGGCCACTATAATTCACCCCTCCACTTT | CASSPGEGHYNSPLHF
TRBJ2-7 | 14 | - | TRBV7-2 | - | TGTGCCAGCAGCGCAGGACAAGGGTACTACGAGCAGTACTTC | CASSAGQGYYEQYF
TRBJ1-6 | 15 | - | TRBV18 | TRBD1 | TGTGCCAGCTCACCACGACAGGGAGACAATTCACCCCTCCACTTT | CASSPRQGDNSPLHF
TRBJ1-4 | 13 | - | TRBV30 | - | TGTGCCTGGAGTGAGGCAGGGTACGAAAAACTGTTTTTT | CAWSEAGYEKLFF
TRBJ1-5 | 16 | once | TRBV3-1/TRBV3-2 | - | TGTGCCAGCAGCCCAGCTGCAGGGGCAGGACGTCAGCCCCAGCATTTT | CASSPAAGAGRQPQHF
TRBJ1-3 | 16 | - | TRBV10-3 | - | TGTGCCATCAGTGACGGCGCGGCAGTATCTGGAAACACCATATATTTT | CAISDGAAVSGNTIYF
TRBJ1-6 | 16 | - | TRBV30 | TRBD1 | TGTGCCTGGAGCGCCTTCGGGGCAGGGGGCAGCTCACCCCTCCACTTT | CAWSAFGAGGSSPLHF
TRBJ2-2 | 14 | - | TRBV11-2 | - | TGTGCCAGCAGCGCGGGACAGACTACCGGGGAGCTGTTTTTT | CASSAGQTTGELFF
TRBJ2-3 | 14 | few | TRBV3-1/TRBV3-2 | TRBD2 | TGTGCCAGCAGCCAAGGGGACTACACAGATACGCAGTATTTT | CASSQGDYTDTQYF
TRBJ1-1 | 16 | - | TRBV19 | TRBD1 | TGTGCCAGTAGCTCCCCGGGACAGGTACCGAACACTGAAGCTTTCTTT | CASSSPGQVPNTEAFF
TRBJ2-3 | 16 | - | TRBV7-6 | TRBD2 | TGTGCCAGCAGCTTAGGGGTAGCGGGTAGCACAGATACGCAGTATTTT | CASSLGVAGSTDTQYF
TRBJ1-2 | 15 | once | TRBV4-1 | - | TGCGCCAGCAGCCAAGAGGGAGGGGGTCGGTGGGGCTACACCTTC | CASSQEGGGRWGYTF
TRBJ2-3 | 16 | - | TRBV5-1 | TRBD2 | TGCGCCAGCAGCTTGGTGACTAGCGGGGGGATGAATACGCAGTATTTT | CASSLVTSGGMNTQYF
TRBJ2-1 | 15 | - | TRBV7-2 | - | TGTGCCAGCAGCTCCCGTCGGACTAAATACAATGAGCAGTTCTTC | CASSSRRTKYNEQFF
TRBJ2-7 | 14 | - | TRBV19 | - | TGTGCCAGTAGTACCCGGGACACAGCCTACGAGCAGTACTTC | CASSTRDTAYEQYF
TRBJ1-6 | 15 | - | TRBV29-1 | TRBD1 | TGCAGCGTTGCCGGGACAGGCAACTCTAATTCACCCCTCCACTTT | CSVAGTGNSNSPLHF
TRBJ2-7 | 13 | - | TRBV6-5 | - | TGTGCCAGCAGTTACTCATCTCTCTACGAGCAGTACTTC | CASSYSSLYEQYF
TRBJ2-1 | 15 | - | TRBV4-2 | - | TGTGCCAGCAGCCAAGATAGAGGTGTCCTAAATGAGCAGTTCTTC | CASSQDRGVLNEQFF
TRBJ1-5 | 13 | - | TRBV7-2 | - | TGTGCCAGCAGCTTAATTTCGGATCAGCCCCAGCATTTT | CASSLISDQPQHF
TRBJ1-6 | 12 | - | TRBV3-1/TRBV3-2 | - | TGTGCCAGCAGCCAGGAGTGGTCACCCCTCCACTTT | CASSQEWSPLHF
TRBJ2-3 | 18 | - | TRBV18 | TRBD2 | TGTGCCAGCTCACCACCGCCCCGGACTAGCGGGGATCAAGATACGCAGTATTTT | CASSPPPRTSGDQDTQYF
TRBJ2-7 | 14 | - | TRBV3-1/TRBV3-2 | TRBD1 | TGTGCCAGCAGCCAAGGGACAGGGATCTACGAGCAGTACTTC | CASSQGTGIYEQYF
TRBJ2-5 | 14 | - | TRBV30 | - | TGTGCCTGGAGGGAGAGCGGGTCCCAAGAGACCCAGTACTTC | CAWRESGSQETQYF
TRBJ2-3 | 16 | - | TRBV6-6 | TRBD2 | TGTGCCAGCAGCATATCTCTAGCGGGAGTAGGGGATACGCAGTATTTT | CASSISLAGVGDTQYF
TRBJ1-3 | 14 | - | TRBV7-2 | - | TGTGCCAGCAGCCTAGGACTCTCTGGAAACACCATATATTTT | CASSLGLSGNTIYF
TRBJ1-1 | 16 | - | TRBV23-1 | TRBD1 | TGCGCCAGCAGTCAATCCTCGACAGGGAGGTCCACTGAAGCTTTCTTT | CASSQSSTGRSTEAFF
TRBJ1-4 | 17 | - | TRBV18 | TRBD1 | TGTGCCAGCTCACCATCCGGACAGGGTGTCTTCGGTGAAAAACTGTTTTTT | CASSPSGQGVFGEKLFF
TRBJ2-2 | 14 | - | TRBV5-1 | - | TGCGCCAGCAGGGACAGATCGAACACCGGGGAGCTGTTTTTT | CASRDRSNTGELFF
TRBJ2-7 | 15 | - | TRBV11-2 | TRBD2 | TGTGCCAGCAGCTTAGAGGCGACTAGCGCCTACGAGCAGTACTTC | CASSLEATSAYEQYF
TRBJ1-3 | 14 | - | TRBV30 | TRBD1 | TGTGCCCGACGGGACAGGTTGAAGGGAAACACCATATATTTT | CARRDRLKGNTIYF
TRBJ1-4 | 14 | - | TRBV30 | TRBD1 | TGTGCCTGGAGTCGGGACAGGGGATATGAAAAACTGTTTTTT | CAWSRDRGYEKLFF
TRBJ2-7 | 14 | - | TRBV5-1 | TRBD2 | TGCGCCAGCAGCTTGTCAAGCGGGAGCTACGAGCAGTACTTC | CASSLSSGSYEQYF
TRBJ2-1 | 12 | few | TRBV10-3 | - | TGTGCCATCGATGGCGGGGTTAATGAGCAGTTCTTC | CAIDGGVNEQFF
TRBJ1-1 | 14 | many | TRBV9 | - | TGTGCCAGCAGCGCAGGGGAGTGGAACACTGAAGCTTTCTTT | CASSAGEWNTEAFF
TRBJ1-4 | 19 | - | TRBV10-3 | - | TGTGCCATCAGTGATTCGGGTATTAAAGGGACTGCAACTAATGAAAAACTGTTTTTT | CAISDSGIKGTATNEKLFF
TRBJ2-1 | 13 | - | TRBV7-9 | - | TGTGCCAGCAGCTACCGGGACTACAATGAGCAGTTCTTC | CASSYRDYNEQFF
TRBJ1-6 | 12 | - | TRBV2 | TRBD1 | TGTGCCAGACAGGGGGCTAGCTCACCCCTCCACTTT | CARQGASSPLHF